The 17 T cell receptor beta chains below all came from one sample that was sequenced in a study of blood T cell repertoires in COVID-19. Clones were sequenced by immunoSEQ multiplex PCR, and TCRdb holds only the in-frame ones, with some missing. This sample carries 250,000 or so clones, about 85% of them seen once, and the ten largest clones take approximately 6.6%. Sequenced sample: PBMCs or T cells enriched from blood (not recorded which). These receptors were collected from a woman aged 45-59 years who had been exposed to COVID-19.

This rearrangement joins TRBV7-2 to TRBJ2-7; D may be TRBD2 (5 bases). The V end lost 5 bases, the J end lost 0 bases, and 11 bases lay between the germline ends. Germline-derived CDR1 and CDR2 are SGHTA and FQGNSA. The CDR3 loop spans 14 amino acids. The CDR3 loop is CASSPRRDSYEQYF. The CDR3 region has the DNA TGTGCCAGCAGCCCACGACGGGACTCCTACGAGCAGTACTTC.

The rearrangement uses TRBV7-8 and TRBJ2-5; D is ambiguous. V dropped 0 bases and J dropped 12 bases, with 11 bases sitting between them. Looked up from germline, CDR1 is SGHVS and CDR2 is FQNEAQ. The CDR3 length is 12 residues. This CDR3 reads CASSLASNVKYF. CDR3 bases: TGTGCCAGCAGCTTAGCTTCCAATGTCAAGTACTTC.

V and J are TRBV11-1 and TRBJ1-1, with 7 bases fitting TRBD1. Germline trimming cut 1 base from V and 2 bases from J; bases unmatched to any gene: 4. Germline CDR1 is SGHAT and CDR2 is FQDESV (reference sequence). The CDR3 sequence is 15 residues long. In DNA, the CDR3 is TGTGCCAGCAGCTTAGAGGGGGCTATTAACACTGAAGCTTTCTTT. Translating gives CASSLEGAINTEAFF.

This chain joins TRBV12-3 or TRBV12-4 and TRBJ2-5, with 7 bases aligning to TRBD1. V shed 6 bases and J 5 bases; nucleotides not matched to a gene: 6. The CDR3 length is 13 residues. The DNA for the CDR3 is TGTGCCAGCAGGACAGGGCCCGCGGAGACCCAGTACTTC. Translated, it gives CASRTGPAETQYF.

This chain links TRBV30 with TRBJ1-1; D is uncertain. Germline V gene sequence: CDR1 GTSNPN, CDR2 SVGIG (reference sequence). Trimming pared 0 bases from V and 4 bases from J, leaving 9 bases between. The length of the CDR3 is 13 residues. The CDR3 protein is CAWSVTGITEAFF. CDR3 bases: TGTGCCTGGAGTGTGACGGGGATCACTGAAGCTTTCTTT.

V gene TRBV6-5 combines with J gene TRBJ1-6, with D possibly TRBD1 on 6 matching bases. The CDR3 contains 14 residues. In germline, CDR1 is MNHEY, CDR2 SVGAGI. V was pared by 6 bases and J by 7 bases, with 13 bases between. The CDR3 DNA reads TGTGCCAGCAGATACACAGGGTGGAATTCACCCCTCCACTTT. As protein: CASRYTGWNSPLHF.

As regards this clone: Additional DNA sequences in this sample encode the identical CDR3. This CDR3 is CASSLTGADGYTF. CDR3 bases: TGCGCCAGCAGCTTAACAGGGGCAGATGGCTACACCTTC. V is TRBV5-1 and J is TRBJ1-2, with 7 bases lining up with TRBD1. The junction had 4 bases not matched to a gene; V was cut back by 2 bases and J by 6 bases. This CDR3 is built from 13 residues. Germline CDR1 and CDR2: SGHRS and YFSETQ.

In nucleotides, the CDR3 is TGTGCCAGCAGTTACGAGGGCAAAAGCACTGAAGCTTTCTTT. This encodes CASSYEGKSTEAFF. V gene TRBV6-5 combines with J gene TRBJ1-1; D is uncertain. This CDR3 comprises 14 residues. The V gene's germline CDR1 is MNHEY and CDR2 SVGAGI. The germline V and J ends were trimmed by 2 bases and 4 bases, with 11 bases remaining between them.

The CDR3 loop is CASSLLGRLNTEAFF. The CDR3 DNA reads as TGTGCCAGCAGTTTATTGGGCAGATTGAACACTGAAGCTTTCTTT. The V and J genes are TRBV27 and TRBJ1-1; D is unclear. The V gene lost 1 base and the J gene lost 0 bases, with 9 bases spanning the gap. Germline V lookup: CDR1 MNHEY, CDR2 SMNVEV (reference sequence). This CDR3 has 15 amino acids.

The rearrangement uses TRBV23-1 and TRBJ2-5; weak D call: TRBD2 (6 bases). Being an ORF, TRBV23-1 has a function that is uncertain. Trimming removed 2 bases from V and 5 bases from J, with 9 bases in between. The length of the CDR3 is 13 residues. The CDR3 here is CASSQPGVETQYF. Here the CDR3 DNA reads TGCGCCAGCAGTCAACCGGGGGTCGAGACCCAGTACTTC.

The chain links TRBV29-1 to TRBJ1-3, with no clear D. CDR3 length: 13 amino acids. In germline, CDR1 is SQVTM, CDR2 ANQGSEA. Trimming removed 4 bases at V and 4 bases at J, with 11 bases between. The CDR3 spells CSVGPSAGNTIYF. The CDR3 region has the DNA TGCAGCGTTGGTCCCAGCGCCGGAAACACCATATATTTT.

This clone was found a few times. V gene TRBV12-5 combines with J gene TRBJ1-1; maybe TRBD1 (6 bases). V shed 6 bases and J shed 4 bases, with 18 bases lying between them. From germline, CDR1 is LGHNT and CDR2 FRNRAP. CDR3 length: 15 amino acids. The CDR3 bases are TGTGCTAGTGGCTTCAGGGGCGGTTTGGCCACTGAAGCTTTCTTT. Amino acid sequence: CASGFRGGLATEAFF. The whole variable domain, remainder taken from reference TRBV12-5 and TRBJ1-1, is DARVTQTPRHKVTEMGQEVTMRCQPILGHNTVFWYRQTMMQGLELLAYFRNRAPLDDSGMPKDRFSAEMPDATLATLKIQPSEPRDSAVYFCASGFRGGLATEAFFGQGTRLTVV.

V gene TRBV6-1 combines with J gene TRBJ1-2; 7 nucleotides align to TRBD1. The CDR3 totals 15 residues. CDR1 is MNHNS and CDR2 is SASEGT in the germline V gene. Trimming removed 2 bases from V and 4 bases from J; junction bases left unmatched: 7. CDR3 amino acids: CASSERTGAFYGYTF. The CDR3 DNA reads TGTGCCAGCAGTGAACGGACAGGAGCGTTCTATGGCTACACCTTC.

V gene TRBV5-6 combines with J gene TRBJ1-2; D unclear. This CDR3 is built from 15 residues. V shed 2 bases and J shed 5 bases, with 16 bases lying between them. The germline V gene encodes CDR1 SGHDT and CDR2 YYEEEE. The CDR3 here is CASSLPGTWPYGYTF. CDR3 DNA: TGTGCCAGCAGCTTACCAGGCACCTGGCCTTATGGCTACACCTTC.

The rearrangement uses TRBV27 and TRBJ1-2; D not resolved. This CDR3 region has 15 residues. V was clipped by 5 bases and J by 4 bases, with 17 bases between them. Germline CDR1 and CDR2: MNHEY and SMNVEV (reference sequence). Written as DNA, the CDR3 is TGTGCCAGCAGTCCCCGCGCCCTGAATCTCTATGGCTACACCTTC. It is translated as CASSPRALNLYGYTF.

The rearrangement uses TRBV12-5 and TRBJ2-3; 8 bases align to TRBD2. Germline values: CDR1 LGHNT, CDR2 FRNRAP. CDR3 length equals 16 residues. Losses at the gene ends were 7 bases for V and 0 bases for J; bases not matched to a gene: 9. CDR3 in DNA: TGTGCTAGTGCCCCCGTAGCGGGGACCAGCACAGATACGCAGTATTTT. Translating gives CASAPVAGTSTDTQYF.

The rearrangement joins TRBV6-5 to TRBJ2-1, with 10 bases identical to TRBD1. J gave up 9 bases and V 6 bases, and 11 bases lay outside the gene matches. Germline V gene lookup returns CDR1 MNHEY and CDR2 SVGAGI. The CDR3 is 15 amino acids. DNA for the CDR3: TGTGCCAGCAGCCGTCCCGGGACAGGGGCGGGTGAGCAGTTCTTC. It encodes CASSRPGTGAGEQFF.